Sequencing of this T cell receptor beta chain was carried out in a study of T cell changes during pregnancy in multiple sclerosis. The V and J ends lost 0 bases and 4 bases respectively, with 13 bases between them. The CDR3 length is 15 residues. CDR1 SGHNT and CDR2 YYREEE come from the germline V gene (reference sequence). Here immunoSEQ multiplex PCR was the method, and the copy in TCRdb shows in-frame clones only, minus some. Of about 110,000 clones listed, roughly 89% are singletons. Sequencing used peripheral blood, obtained before pregnancy. The chain couples TRBV5-4 to TRBJ1-2, with a possible D match to TRBD1 (6 bases). This clonotype was obtained from a female donor with multiple sclerosis, enrolled in a pregnancy study. Here the CDR3 reads CASSLDQGMGYGYTF. As DNA, the CDR3 is TGTGCCAGCAGCTTGGATCAGGGGATGGGCTATGGCTACACCTTC.